This TCR beta chain was captured by sequencing in a study of human T cells and chemical hapten exposure. Overall study: Sensitizing treatment utilized 2% DPC over a roughly 2 cm by roughly 2 cm portion of upper inner arm skin.

Germline V gene data show CDR1 as MNHNS and CDR2 as SASEGT. The V and J ends lost 7 bases and 0 bases respectively, with 9 bases between them. CDR3 length: 14 amino acids. Study results and caveats: Among expanded TCRs, significantly more large CDR3 similarity clusters formed than among controls.

This clonotype was seen a handful of times. The antigen remains undetermined. This sample's time point: patch test 3, about 24 weeks after DPC sensitization. The sample's treatment: therapeutic diphenylcyclopropenone sensitization with weekly scalp DPC. The library attached unique molecular identifiers to individual cDNA molecules. As handled by the study authors: Individual samples carried between about 20,000 and 700,000 TCRs, with 85,000 to 100,000 as the median. TCRdb reprocessed the RACE reads with MiXCR, giving one entry per CDR3 protein. The V and J calls, along with clone size, are taken from TCRdb and not from the paper's own processing. Of roughly 200,000 distinct CDR3 sequences listed, about 25% are singletons.

The sample here was whole blood, taken in connection with sensitization to the hapten diphenylcyclopropenone (DPC). The V call is TRBV6-1, the J call TRBJ2-2; D not resolved. This TCR was sampled from a woman aged 35 to 49 with alopecia areata. Some clones in this sample may be carry-over from other donors' samples. CDR3 DNA sequence: TGTGCCAGCACCCGGAATACGAACACCGGGGAGCTGTTTTTT. It encodes CASTRNTNTGELFF.